Each of the 26 T cell receptor beta chains below was sequenced from the same sample in a study of regulatory T cells in long-lasting Graves disease. In building TCR beta libraries, iRepertoire HTBI primers were used together with Arm-PCR of CDR3 regions. Each CDR3 protein is one row after TCRdb ran MiXCR on the multiplex PCR reads. The table has 550,000 or so distinct CDR3 sequences, more than 10% seen once. The time point here: newly diagnosed GD, antithyroid drugs for less than 3 months. With RNA extracted from PBMCs as input, the TCR library was made. The sample was also reused in another study, on T cells in Graves' hyperthyroidism and ophthalmopathy.

The sample in question was peripheral blood mononuclear cells (PBMCs), obtained at new diagnosis, from a patient treated with antithyroid drugs. These receptors all stem from a woman in her twenties or thirties with Graves disease.

On this clonotype itself: A read error is possible here, since a much larger clone lies one base away. The J gene is TRBJ2-1, the V gene TRBV11-2; D call uncertain. CDR3 length: 15 residues. The germline V and J ends were trimmed by 5 bases and 10 bases, with 21 bases remaining between them. Germline V gene sequence: CDR1 SGHAT, CDR2 FQNNGV. The CDR3, as DNA: TGTGCCAGCAGCCCGACCGTCGACGGCCGCCTCGAGCAGTTCTTC. It yields the protein CASSPTVDGRLEQFF.

This clonotype has more than one count but fewer than ten. CDR3 protein: CASSQLGTSPIETQYF. CDR3 nucleotides: TGCGCCAGCAGCCAACTGGGGACTAGCCCCATAGAGACCCAGTACTTC. The rearrangement links TRBV4-3 to TRBJ2-5; TRBD2 aligns across 9 bases. Germline trimming cut 2 bases from V and 4 bases from J; bases unmatched to any gene: 8. CDR3 size: 16 residues. Germline loops: CDR1 LGHNA, CDR2 YSLEER.

This clonotype was seen at least ten times. The chain carries TRBV6-1 and TRBJ2-6; possible D gene TRBD1, 6 bases. Per the germline V gene, CDR1 is MNHNS and CDR2 is SASEGT. This CDR3 is built from 17 residues. Trimming stripped 6 bases from V and 0 bases from J, with 15 bases between. CDR3 DNA sequence: TGTGCCAGCAGCGGTGAGGACAGTGTCTCTGGGGCCAACGTCCTGACTTTC. Its protein is CASSGEDSVSGANVLTF.

This clonotype showed up many times. V and J are TRBV11-2 and TRBJ1-1, with 7 bases matching TRBD1. The trim removed 5 bases at V and 0 bases at J, leaving 3 bases unmatched. The CDR3 consists of 14 residues. CDR1 and CDR2 (germline): SGHAT, FQNNGV. The CDR3 DNA reads as TGTGCCAGCAGCCCTGACAGGGTGAACACTGAAGCTTTCTTT. Translating it yields CASSPDRVNTEAFF. The full variable domain, in which reference TRBV11-2 and TRBJ1-1 provide the parts outside the CDR3, is EAGVAQSPRYKIIEKRQSVAFWCNPISGHATLYWYQQILGQGPKLLIQFQNNGVVDDSQLPKDRFSAERLKGVDSTLKIQPAKLEDSAVYLCASSPDRVNTEAFFGQGTRLTVV.

As regards this clonotype: A much larger clone is a single base away; this may be a read error. The rearrangement uses TRBV28 and TRBJ2-1; 7 bases match TRBD2. The CDR3 is 14 residues long. Germline CDR1 reads MDHEN; CDR2 reads SYDVKM. Unmatched junction bases numbered 9, after V lost 3 bases and J lost 10 bases. CDR3 sequence (DNA): TGTGCCAGCAGTTTTGGCGGGAGCTGGTACGAGCAGTTCTTC. Translating it yields CASSFGGSWYEQFF. The variable domain in full, completed from reference TRBV28 and TRBJ2-1, reads DVKVTQSSRYLVKRTGEKVFLECVQDMDHENMFWYRQDPGLGLRLIYFSYDVKMKEKGDIPEGYSVSREKKERFSLILESASTNQTSMYLCASSFGGSWYEQFFGPGTRLTVL.

Only a few counts were recorded for this clonotype. The chain joins TRBV29-1 to TRBJ2-1; 8 nucleotides align to TRBD1. The germline V gene has CDR1 SQVTM and CDR2 ANQGSEA. CDR3 length: 16 amino acids. J was trimmed by 2 bases and V by 2 bases; bases with no gene match: 8. CDR3 protein: CSVETRDRGPYNEQFF. The CDR3, as DNA: TGCAGCGTTGAAACCCGAGACAGGGGCCCCTACAATGAGCAGTTCTTC.

V gene TRBV19 combines with J gene TRBJ2-1, with D possibly being TRBD1 (5 bases). CDR3 size: 17 residues. V was trimmed by 2 bases and J by 5 bases, leaving 19 bases between them. Germline CDR1 and CDR2: LNHDA and SQIVND (reference sequence). The CDR3 reads CASSIMIVREVDNEQFF. For the CDR3, the DNA is TGTGCCAGTAGTATAATGATAGTCAGGGAAGTCGACAATGAGCAGTTCTTC.

The genes are TRBV20-1 and TRBJ2-1; TRBD2 matches at 7 bases. With 3 bases clipped from V and 1 base from J, the junction kept 9 bases outside the gene matches. CDR3 length equals 16 residues. The germline V gene encodes CDR1 DFQATT and CDR2 SNEGSKA (reference sequence). In DNA form, the CDR3 reads TGCAGTGCTAGTGCGTTCGGGGGAGGGTCCTACAATGAGCAGTTCTTC. Its translation: CSASAFGGGSYNEQFF.

The chain is built from TRBV28 and TRBJ2-2; D may be TRBD2 (6 bases). V was trimmed by 1 base and J by 3 bases, leaving 18 bases between them. Germline V gives CDR1 MDHEN, CDR2 SYDVKM. There are 18 residues in the CDR3. As DNA, the CDR3 is TGTGCCAGCAGTTTATCGTGGACTAAAACCGATGACACCGGGGAGCTGTTTTTT. Translating it yields CASSLSWTKTDDTGELFF.

This clonotype came up many times. The chain carries TRBV28 and TRBJ1-2; D uncertain. Germline lookup yields CDR1 MDHEN and CDR2 SYDVKM. V was clipped by 2 bases and J by 6 bases, with 10 bases between them. The CDR3 contains 13 residues. CDR3 sequence (DNA): TGTGCCAGCAGTTTACCCTGGGCTGATGGCTACACCTTC. The encoded protein is CASSLPWADGYTF.

This clonotype was recorded many times. This chain connects TRBV18 to TRBJ1-5; no definite D call. The CDR3 spans 14 residues. Trimming pared 3 bases from V and 2 bases from J, leaving 8 bases between. Germline CDR1 reads KGHSH; CDR2 reads LQKENI. CDR3: CASSPPGGNQPQHF. CDR3 nucleotide sequence: TGTGCCAGCTCACCCCCGGGTGGCAATCAGCCCCAGCATTTT.

The sample holds a few counts of this clonotype. The DNA for the CDR3 is TGTGCCAGCAGCTTATTGAGGGGGCCGGGCAATGAGCAGTTCTTC. Its protein is CASSLLRGPGNEQFF. The rearrangement joins TRBV7-9 to TRBJ2-1, with 7 bases aligning to TRBD1. V was clipped by 2 bases and J by 6 bases; unmatched bases: 7. In germline, CDR1 is SEHNR, CDR2 FQNEAQ (reference sequence). The CDR3 totals 15 residues.

Details on this clonotype: A much bigger clone sits one base away, suggesting this may be a read error. The conserved closing phenylalanine or tryptophan is absent in this CDR3, likely reflecting a read error. Here the CDR3 reads CASSTGLGGQPQHS. CDR3 bases: TGTGCCAGCAGCACAGGGTTAGGGGGTCAGCCCCAGCATTCT. This chain joins TRBV3-1 and TRBJ1-5, with D possibly being TRBD1 (6 bases). The CDR3 extends over 14 amino acids. Germline-derived CDR1 and CDR2 are LGHDT and YNNKEL (reference sequence). Trimming left V 5 bases short and J 6 bases short, with 14 bases between.

This clonotype was detected only a few times. CDR3 bases: TGTGCCAGCAGGACTATACCCGATGAAGCTTTCTTT. It specifies CASRTIPDEAFF. The chain carries TRBV28 and TRBJ1-1, with D uncertain. The germline CDR1 and CDR2 sequences are MDHEN and SYDVKM. Trimming removed 6 bases at V and 7 bases at J, with 12 bases between. This CDR3 has 12 residues.

The sample holds many counts of this clonotype. The chain couples TRBV28 to TRBJ1-4; D unclear. This CDR3 comprises 14 residues. The germline gives CDR1 MDHEN, CDR2 SYDVKM. With 2 bases removed from V and 5 bases from J, the gap between germline ends came to 9 bases. CDR3 coding DNA: TGTGCCAGCAGTTTACTTAGTCGGAATGAAAAACTGTTTTTT. It specifies CASSLLSRNEKLFF.

This clonotype was seen only a few times. A much bigger clone sits one base away, suggesting this may be a read error. The chain uses TRBV7-8 and TRBJ2-1, with TRBD1 as a possible D gene (5 bases). Germline CDR1 and CDR2: SGHVS and FQNEAQ. This CDR3 is built from 15 residues. CDR3 in amino acids: CASSFRTFSYNEQSF. CDR3 DNA: TGTGCCAGCAGCTTTAGGACATTCTCCTACAATGAGCAGTCCTTC.

This clonotype was found many times. The CDR3 sequence: CASSPAGLSTDTQYF. The DNA of the CDR3 is TGTGCCAGCTCACCGGCAGGGTTGAGCACAGATACGCAGTATTTT. The chain uses TRBV18 and TRBJ2-3, with a tentative D call TRBD1 (5 bases). Deletions cut 3 bases from V and 0 bases from J, with 10 bases between. This CDR3 has 15 residues. CDR1 KGHSH and CDR2 LQKENI come from the germline V gene. The variable domain in full, completed from reference TRBV18 and TRBJ2-3, reads NAGVMQNPRHLVRRRGQEARLRCSPMKGHSHVYWYRQLPEEGLKFMVYLQKENIIDESGMPKERFSAEFPKEGPSILRIQQVVRGDSAAYFCASSPAGLSTDTQYFGPGTRLTVL.

This clonotype was counted many times. The chain is built from TRBV2 and TRBJ2-1; 11 positions agree with TRBD2. This CDR3 region has 15 residues. V shed 6 bases, J shed 3 bases, and the junction held 4 bases outside the gene matches. Germline V gives CDR1 SNHLY, CDR2 FYNNEI. This CDR3 is CASRGGTSGYNEQFF. In nucleotides, the CDR3 is TGTGCCAGCAGGGGCGGGACTAGCGGCTACAATGAGCAGTTCTTC.

At least ten counts were recorded for this clonotype. The chain joins TRBV30 to TRBJ1-3; unclear D gene. Trimming took off 3 bases at V and 0 bases at J, with 6 bases between the two ends. From germline, CDR1 is GTSNPN and CDR2 SVGIG (reference sequence). The CDR3 loop spans 13 amino acids. In DNA form, the CDR3 reads TGTGCCTGGAGCCGGGGCTCTGGAAACACCATATATTTT. Translation: CAWSRGSGNTIYF.

This clonotype was counted a few times. In DNA, the CDR3 is TGTGCCTGGAGTGTCTTAGCGGGAACAGATACGCAGTATTTT. Amino acids: CAWSVLAGTDTQYF. The V call is TRBV30, the J call TRBJ2-3, with 8 bases aligning to TRBD2. The germline V gene encodes CDR1 GTSNPN and CDR2 SVGIG (reference sequence). The CDR3 is made up of 14 amino acids. V was pared by 0 bases and J by 3 bases, with 2 bases of the junction left unmatched.

This clonotype was detected ten times or more. The V and J genes are TRBV6-5 and TRBJ2-7; TRBD2 matches at 8 bases. CDR3 length equals 16 residues. The germline CDR1 and CDR2 sequences are MNHEY and SVGAGI. Trimming took 0 bases from V and 3 from J; bases not matched to a gene: 7. CDR3 amino acids: CASSYSMEGLDYEQYF. The CDR3 bases are TGTGCCAGCAGTTACTCGATGGAGGGACTAGACTACGAGCAGTACTTC.

Many counts were recorded for this clonotype. This rearrangement joins TRBV7-8 to TRBJ2-4; maybe TRBD2 (5 bases). The V and J ends lost 1 base and 6 bases respectively, with 13 bases between them. CDR1 is SGHVS, CDR2 FQNEAQ, per germline. This CDR3 has 15 residues. The CDR3 bases are TGTGCCAGCAGCTTAGACCCGGGGTCGGGAAACATTCAGTACTTC. Protein: CASSLDPGSGNIQYF.

Ten or more counts support this clonotype. The chain links TRBV27 to TRBJ2-3; D is perhaps TRBD2 (5 bases). V lost 3 bases and J 1 base, leaving 14 bases between the germline ends. Germline V gene sequence: CDR1 MNHEY, CDR2 SMNVEV (reference sequence). CDR3 length equals 16 residues. The CDR3 sequence is CASSLSRRVRTDTQYF. The CDR3 region has the DNA TGTGCCAGCAGTTTGTCTAGGCGGGTGCGCACAGATACGCAGTATTTT.

This clonotype showed up many times. The rearrangement uses TRBV20-1 and TRBJ2-1, with 7 positions matching TRBD2. The CDR3 extends over 14 amino acids. Germline V gene lookup returns CDR1 DFQATT and CDR2 SNEGSKA (reference sequence). With V trimmed by 6 bases and J by 0 bases, 5 bases remained unmatched. The CDR3 DNA reads TGCAGTGCGGGAGGGACGAGCTCCTACAATGAGCAGTTCTTC. Its translation is CSAGGTSSYNEQFF.

This clonotype was counted ten times or more. V is TRBV13 and J is TRBJ2-5; a possible D gene is TRBD1 (6 bases). With 2 bases removed from V and 2 bases from J, the gap between germline ends came to 12 bases. CDR1 is PRHDT and CDR2 is FYEKMQ in the germline V gene (reference sequence). CDR3 size: 15 residues. CDR3: CASSLQSTGQETQYF. In DNA, the CDR3 is TGTGCCAGCAGCTTACAATCGACAGGACAAGAGACCCAGTACTTC. Based on the CDR3 plus reference TRBV13 and TRBJ2-5, the full variable domain is AAGVIQSPRHLIKEKRETATLKCYPIPRHDTVYWYQQGPGQDPQFLISFYEKMQSDKGSIPDRFSAQQFSDYHSELNMSSLELGDSALYFCASSLQSTGQETQYFGPGTRLLVL.

This clonotype showed up many times. The chain couples TRBV19 to TRBJ2-3, with TRBD2 identical over 8 bases. The ends lost 4 bases at V and 0 bases at J; junction bases unmatched: 6. Germline CDR1 is LNHDA and CDR2 is SQIVND (reference sequence). The CDR3 has 16 residues. This chain's CDR3 is CASSTRTSRSTDTQYF. The DNA of the CDR3 is TGTGCCAGTAGTACCCGGACTAGCCGGAGCACAGATACGCAGTATTTT.